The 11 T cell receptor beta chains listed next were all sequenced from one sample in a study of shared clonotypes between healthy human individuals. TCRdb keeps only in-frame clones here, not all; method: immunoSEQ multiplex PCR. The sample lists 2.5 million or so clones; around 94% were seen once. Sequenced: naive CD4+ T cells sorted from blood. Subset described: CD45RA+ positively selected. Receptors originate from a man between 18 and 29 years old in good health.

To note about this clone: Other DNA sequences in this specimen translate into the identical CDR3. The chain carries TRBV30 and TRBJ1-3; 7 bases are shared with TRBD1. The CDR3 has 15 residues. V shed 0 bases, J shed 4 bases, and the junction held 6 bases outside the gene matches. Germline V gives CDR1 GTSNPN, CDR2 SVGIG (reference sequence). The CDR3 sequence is CAWSVRRGAGNTIYF. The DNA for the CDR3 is TGTGCCTGGAGTGTTCGCAGGGGGGCCGGAAACACCATATATTTT.

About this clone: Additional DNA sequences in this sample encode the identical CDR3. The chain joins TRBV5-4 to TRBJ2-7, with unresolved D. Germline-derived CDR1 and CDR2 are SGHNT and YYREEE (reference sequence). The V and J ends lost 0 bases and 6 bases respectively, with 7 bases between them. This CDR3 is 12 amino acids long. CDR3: CASSLGPGEQYF. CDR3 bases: TGTGCCAGCAGCTTGGGGCCGGGCGAGCAGTACTTC.

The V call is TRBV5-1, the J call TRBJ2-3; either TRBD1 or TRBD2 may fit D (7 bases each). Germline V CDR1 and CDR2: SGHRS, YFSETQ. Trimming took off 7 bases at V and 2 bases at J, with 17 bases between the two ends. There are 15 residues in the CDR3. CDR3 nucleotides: TGCGCCAGCGGTAAACAGGGGACTACCACAGATACGCAGTATTTT. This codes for CASGKQGTTTDTQYF.

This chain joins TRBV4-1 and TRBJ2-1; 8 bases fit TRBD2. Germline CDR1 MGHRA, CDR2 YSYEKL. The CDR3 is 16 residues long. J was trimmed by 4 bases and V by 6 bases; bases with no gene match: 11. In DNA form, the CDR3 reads TGCGCCAGCAGACTAGACCCTAGCGGGCAGTACAATGAGCAGTTCTTC. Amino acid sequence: CASRLDPSGQYNEQFF.

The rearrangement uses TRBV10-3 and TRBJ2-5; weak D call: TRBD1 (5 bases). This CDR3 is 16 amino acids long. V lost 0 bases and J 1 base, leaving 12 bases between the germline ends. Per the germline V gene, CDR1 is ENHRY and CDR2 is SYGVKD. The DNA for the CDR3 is TGTGCCATCAGTGAGTCTGGGGCAGGCCCCCAAGAGACCCAGTACTTC. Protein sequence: CAISESGAGPQETQYF.

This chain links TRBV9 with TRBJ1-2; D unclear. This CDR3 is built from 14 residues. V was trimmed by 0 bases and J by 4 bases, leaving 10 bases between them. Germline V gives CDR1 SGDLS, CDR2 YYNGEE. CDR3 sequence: CASSVVDVGYGYTF. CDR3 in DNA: TGTGCCAGCAGCGTAGTTGACGTCGGCTATGGCTACACCTTC.

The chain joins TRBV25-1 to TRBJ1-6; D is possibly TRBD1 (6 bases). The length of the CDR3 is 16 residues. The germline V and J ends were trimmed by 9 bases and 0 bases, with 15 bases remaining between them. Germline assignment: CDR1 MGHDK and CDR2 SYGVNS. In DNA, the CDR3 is TGTGCCAGTTCGGGACACCTGAGCTCCTATAATTCACCCCTCCACTTT. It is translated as CASSGHLSSYNSPLHF.

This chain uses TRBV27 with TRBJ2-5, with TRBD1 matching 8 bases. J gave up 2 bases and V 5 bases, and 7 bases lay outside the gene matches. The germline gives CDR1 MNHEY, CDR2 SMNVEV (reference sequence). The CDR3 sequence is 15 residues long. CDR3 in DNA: TGTGCCAGCAGTGGCGCCGGGACAGGACAAGAGACCCAGTACTTC. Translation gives CASSGAGTGQETQYF.

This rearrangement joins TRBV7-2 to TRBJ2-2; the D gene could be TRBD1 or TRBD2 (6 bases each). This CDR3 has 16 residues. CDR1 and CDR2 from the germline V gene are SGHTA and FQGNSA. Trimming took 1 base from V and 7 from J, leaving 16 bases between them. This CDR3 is CASSLVHWGAGGELFF. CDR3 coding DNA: TGTGCCAGCAGCTTAGTTCATTGGGGGGCAGGCGGGGAGCTGTTTTTT.

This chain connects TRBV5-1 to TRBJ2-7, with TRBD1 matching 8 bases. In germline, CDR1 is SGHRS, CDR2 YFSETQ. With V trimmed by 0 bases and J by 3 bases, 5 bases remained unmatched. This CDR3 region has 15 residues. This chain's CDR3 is CASSLASQGGYEQYF. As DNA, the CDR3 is TGCGCCAGCAGCTTGGCCTCACAGGGGGGCTACGAGCAGTACTTC.

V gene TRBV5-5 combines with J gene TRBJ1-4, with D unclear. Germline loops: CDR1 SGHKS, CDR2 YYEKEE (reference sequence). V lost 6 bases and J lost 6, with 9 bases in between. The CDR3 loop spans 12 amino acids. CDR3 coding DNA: TGTGCCAGCACCCGAGGAGATGAAAAACTGTTTTTT. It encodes CASTRGDEKLFF. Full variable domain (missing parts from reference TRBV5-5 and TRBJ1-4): DAGVTQSPTHLIKTRGQQVTLRCSPISGHKSVSWYQQVLGQGPQFIFQYYEKEERGRGNFPDRFSARQFPNYSSELNVNALLLGDSALYLCASTRGDEKLFFGSGTQLSVL.